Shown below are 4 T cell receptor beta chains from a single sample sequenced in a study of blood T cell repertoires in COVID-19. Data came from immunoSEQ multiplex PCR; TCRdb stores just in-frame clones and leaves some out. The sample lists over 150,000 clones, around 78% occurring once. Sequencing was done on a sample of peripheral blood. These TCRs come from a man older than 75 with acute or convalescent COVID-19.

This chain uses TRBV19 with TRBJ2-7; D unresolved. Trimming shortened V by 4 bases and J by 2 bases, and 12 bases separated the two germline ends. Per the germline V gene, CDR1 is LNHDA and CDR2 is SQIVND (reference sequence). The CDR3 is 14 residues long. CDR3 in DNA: TGTGCCAGTAGTACCTCCTACGTAACCTACGAGCAGTACTTC. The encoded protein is CASSTSYVTYEQYF.

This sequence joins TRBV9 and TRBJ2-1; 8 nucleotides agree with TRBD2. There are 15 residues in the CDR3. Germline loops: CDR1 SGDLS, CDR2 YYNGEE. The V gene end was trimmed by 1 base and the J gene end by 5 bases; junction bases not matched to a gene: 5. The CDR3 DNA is TGTGCCAGCAGCGTACAGTGGCGGGGGGACAATGAGCAGTTCTTC. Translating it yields CASSVQWRGDNEQFF.

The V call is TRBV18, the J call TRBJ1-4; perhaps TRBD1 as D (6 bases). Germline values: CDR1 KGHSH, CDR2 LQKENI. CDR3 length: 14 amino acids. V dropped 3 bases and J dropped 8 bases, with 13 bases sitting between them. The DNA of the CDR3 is TGTGCCAGCTCACCGGCGGGGGCGCGGGAAAAACTGTTTTTT. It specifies CASSPAGAREKLFF.

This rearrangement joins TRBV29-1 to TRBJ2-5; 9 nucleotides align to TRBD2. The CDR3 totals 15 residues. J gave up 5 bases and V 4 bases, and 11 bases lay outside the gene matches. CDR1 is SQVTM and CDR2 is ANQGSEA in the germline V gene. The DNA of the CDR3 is TGCAGCGTTGGCCCCACTAGCGGGTCCACGGAGACCCAGTACTTC. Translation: CSVGPTSGSTETQYF.